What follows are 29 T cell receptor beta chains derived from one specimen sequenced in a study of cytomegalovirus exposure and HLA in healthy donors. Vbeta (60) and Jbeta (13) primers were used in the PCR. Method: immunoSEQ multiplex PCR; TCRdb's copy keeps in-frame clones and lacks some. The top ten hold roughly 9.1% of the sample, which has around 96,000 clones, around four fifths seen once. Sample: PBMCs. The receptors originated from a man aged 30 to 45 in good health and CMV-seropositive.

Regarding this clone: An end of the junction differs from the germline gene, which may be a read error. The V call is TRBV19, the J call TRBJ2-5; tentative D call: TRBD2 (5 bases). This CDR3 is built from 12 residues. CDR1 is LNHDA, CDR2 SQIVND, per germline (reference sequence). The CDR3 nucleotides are TGTGCCAGTAGTGAGGGCCAAGGGACCCAGTACTTC. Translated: CASSEGQGTQYF.

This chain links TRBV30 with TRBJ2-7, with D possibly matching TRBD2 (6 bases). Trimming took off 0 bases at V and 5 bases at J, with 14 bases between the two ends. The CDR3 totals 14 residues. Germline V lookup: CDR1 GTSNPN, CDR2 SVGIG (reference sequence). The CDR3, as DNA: TGTGCCTGGAGTGTAGGGCAGGGAGGAAACGAGCAGTACTTC. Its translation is CAWSVGQGGNEQYF.

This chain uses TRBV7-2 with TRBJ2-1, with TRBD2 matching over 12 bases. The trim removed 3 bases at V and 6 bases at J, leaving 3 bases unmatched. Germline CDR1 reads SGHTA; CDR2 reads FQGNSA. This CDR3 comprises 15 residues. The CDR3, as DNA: TGTGCCAGCAGCTTCCTAGCGGGGGGGCTCAATGAGCAGTTCTTC. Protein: CASSFLAGGLNEQFF.

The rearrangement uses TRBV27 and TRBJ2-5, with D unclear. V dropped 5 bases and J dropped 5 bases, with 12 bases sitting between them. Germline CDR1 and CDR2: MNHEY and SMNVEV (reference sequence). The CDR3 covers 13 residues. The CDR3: CASSLRSEETQYF. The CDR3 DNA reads TGTGCCAGCAGTCTCCGTTCCGAGGAGACCCAGTACTTC.

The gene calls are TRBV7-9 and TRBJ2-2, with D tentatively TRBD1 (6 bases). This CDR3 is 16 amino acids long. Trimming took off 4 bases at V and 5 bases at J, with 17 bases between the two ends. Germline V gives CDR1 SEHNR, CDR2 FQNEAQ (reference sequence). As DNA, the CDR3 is TGTGCCAGCAGCTCACCCGGCAGGGGCCGAACCGGGGAGCTGTTTTTT. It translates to CASSSPGRGRTGELFF.

As DNA, the CDR3 is TGTGCCAGCAGCTGGACAGTCTACAATGAGCAGTTCTTC. Residues: CASSWTVYNEQFF. The V and J genes are TRBV5-6 and TRBJ2-1, with D possibly matching TRBD1 (6 bases). Germline V gene lookup returns CDR1 SGHDT and CDR2 YYEEEE. This CDR3 is built from 13 residues. Deletions cut 3 bases from V and 3 bases from J, with 7 bases between.

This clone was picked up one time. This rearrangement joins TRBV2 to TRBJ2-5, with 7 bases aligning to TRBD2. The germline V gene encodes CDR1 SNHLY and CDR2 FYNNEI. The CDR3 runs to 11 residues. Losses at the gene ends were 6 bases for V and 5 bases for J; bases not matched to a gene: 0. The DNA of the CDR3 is TGTGCCAGCAGGGGAGGGGAGACCCAGTACTTC. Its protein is CASRGGETQYF.

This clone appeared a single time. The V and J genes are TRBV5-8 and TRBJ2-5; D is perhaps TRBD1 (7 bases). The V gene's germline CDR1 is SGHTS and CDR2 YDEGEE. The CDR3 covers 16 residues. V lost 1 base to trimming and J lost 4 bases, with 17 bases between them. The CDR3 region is CASSLRRGQWSETQYF. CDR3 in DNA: TGTGCCAGCAGCTTGCGGAGGGGGCAATGGTCAGAGACCCAGTACTTC.

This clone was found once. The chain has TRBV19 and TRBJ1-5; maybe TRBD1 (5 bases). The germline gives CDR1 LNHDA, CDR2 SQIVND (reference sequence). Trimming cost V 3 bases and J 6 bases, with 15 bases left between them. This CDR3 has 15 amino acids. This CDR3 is CASSIVPGKSQPQHF. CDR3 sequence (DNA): TGTGCCAGTAGTATTGTGCCAGGGAAAAGTCAGCCCCAGCATTTT.

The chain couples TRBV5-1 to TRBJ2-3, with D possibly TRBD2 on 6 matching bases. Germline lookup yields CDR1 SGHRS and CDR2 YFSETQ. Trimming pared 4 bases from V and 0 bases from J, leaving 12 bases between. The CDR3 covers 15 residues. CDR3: CASSTRGVSTDTQYF. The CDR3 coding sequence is TGCGCCAGCAGCACCCGCGGGGTTAGCACAGATACGCAGTATTTT.

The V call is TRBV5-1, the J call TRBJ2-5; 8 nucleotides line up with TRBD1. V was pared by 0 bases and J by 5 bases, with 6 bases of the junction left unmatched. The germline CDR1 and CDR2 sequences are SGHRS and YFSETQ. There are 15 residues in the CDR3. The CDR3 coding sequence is TGCGCCAGCAGCTTGGCGCAGGGGGCTAGGGAGACCCAGTACTTC. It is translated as CASSLAQGARETQYF.

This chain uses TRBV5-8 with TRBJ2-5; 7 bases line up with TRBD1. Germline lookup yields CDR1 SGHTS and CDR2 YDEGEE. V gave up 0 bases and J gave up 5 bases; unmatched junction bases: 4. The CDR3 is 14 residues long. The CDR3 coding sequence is TGTGCCAGCAGCTTGGCACAGGGGAAGGAGACCCAGTACTTC. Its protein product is CASSLAQGKETQYF.

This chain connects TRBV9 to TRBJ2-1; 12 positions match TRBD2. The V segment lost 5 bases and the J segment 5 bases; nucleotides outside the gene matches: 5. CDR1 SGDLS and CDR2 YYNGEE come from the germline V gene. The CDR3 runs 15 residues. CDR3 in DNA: TGTGCCAGCAGACCAACTAGCGGGGGGAACAATGAGCAGTTCTTC. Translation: CASRPTSGGNNEQFF.

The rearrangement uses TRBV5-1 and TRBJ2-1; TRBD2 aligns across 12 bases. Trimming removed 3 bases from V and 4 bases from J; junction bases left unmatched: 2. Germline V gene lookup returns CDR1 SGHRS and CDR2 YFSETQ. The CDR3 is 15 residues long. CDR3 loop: CASSWTSGAYNEQFF. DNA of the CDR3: TGCGCCAGCAGCTGGACTAGCGGGGCTTACAATGAGCAGTTCTTC.

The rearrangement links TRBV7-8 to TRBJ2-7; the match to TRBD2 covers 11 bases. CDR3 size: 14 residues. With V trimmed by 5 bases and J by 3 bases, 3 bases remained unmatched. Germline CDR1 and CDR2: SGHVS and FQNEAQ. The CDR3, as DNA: TGTGCCAGCAGCCCGGGACTAGCGGTCTACGAGCAGTACTTC. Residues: CASSPGLAVYEQYF.

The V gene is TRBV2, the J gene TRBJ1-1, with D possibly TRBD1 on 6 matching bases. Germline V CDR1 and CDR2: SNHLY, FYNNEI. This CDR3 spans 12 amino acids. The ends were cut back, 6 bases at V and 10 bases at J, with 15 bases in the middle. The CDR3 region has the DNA TGTGCCAGCAGCAAGGGGGGGGTATCAGCTTTCTTT. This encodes CASSKGGVSAFF. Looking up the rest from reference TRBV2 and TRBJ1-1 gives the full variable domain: EPEVTQTPSHQVTQMGQEVILRCVPISNHLYFYWYRQILGQKVEFLVSFYNNEISEKSEIFDDQFSVERPDGSNFTLKIRSTKLEDSAMYFCASSKGGVSAFFGQGTRLTVV.

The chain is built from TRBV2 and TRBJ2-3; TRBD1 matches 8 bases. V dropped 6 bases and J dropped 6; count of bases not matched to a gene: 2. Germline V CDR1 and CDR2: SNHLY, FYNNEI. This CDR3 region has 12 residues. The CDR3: CASSRDRDTQYF. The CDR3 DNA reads TGTGCCAGCAGCCGGGACAGGGATACGCAGTATTTT.

Written as DNA, the CDR3 is TGTGCCAGCTCACCACCGGCTAGCGGGGCTGCCGGGGAGCTGTTTTTT. It specifies CASSPPASGAAGELFF. V and J are TRBV18 and TRBJ2-2, with 9 bases fitting TRBD2. This CDR3 is built from 16 residues. Germline V gene lookup returns CDR1 KGHSH and CDR2 LQKENI. The trim removed 0 bases at V and 6 bases at J, leaving 5 bases unmatched.

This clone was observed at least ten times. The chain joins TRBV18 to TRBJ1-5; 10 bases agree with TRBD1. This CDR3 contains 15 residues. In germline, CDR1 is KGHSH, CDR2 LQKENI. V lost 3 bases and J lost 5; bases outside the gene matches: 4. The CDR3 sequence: CASSPFGQGDQPQHF. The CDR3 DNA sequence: TGTGCCAGCTCACCGTTCGGACAGGGGGATCAGCCCCAGCATTTT.

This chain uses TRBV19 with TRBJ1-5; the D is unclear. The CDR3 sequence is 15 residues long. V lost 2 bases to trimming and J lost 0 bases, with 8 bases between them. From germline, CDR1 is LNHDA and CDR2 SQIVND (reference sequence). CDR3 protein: CASSIMVGSNQPQHF. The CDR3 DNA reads TGTGCCAGTAGTATAATGGTCGGTAGCAATCAGCCCCAGCATTTT.

The CDR3 spells CASSLLVLTGTRGTQYF. The CDR3 coding sequence is TGTGCCAGCAGCTTACTCGTTCTCACAGGGACAAGGGGGACCCAGTACTTC. The chain couples TRBV7-8 to TRBJ2-5; a possible D gene is TRBD1 (6 bases). The CDR3 is 17 amino acids. Germline CDR1 SGHVS, CDR2 FQNEAQ. V was clipped by 2 bases and J by 7 bases, with 23 bases between them. Variable domain in full (rest from reference TRBV7-8 and TRBJ2-5): GAGVSQSPRYKVAKRGQDVALRCDPISGHVSLFWYQQALGQGPEFLTYFQNEAQLDKSGLPSDRFFAERPEGSVSTLKIQRTQQEDSAVYLCASSLLVLTGTRGTQYFGPGTRLLVL.

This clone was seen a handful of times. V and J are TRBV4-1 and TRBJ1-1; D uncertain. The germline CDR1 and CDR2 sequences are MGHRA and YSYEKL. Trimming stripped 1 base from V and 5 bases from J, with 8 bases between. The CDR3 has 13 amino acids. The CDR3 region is CASSQVAGTEAFF. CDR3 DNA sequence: TGCGCCAGCAGCCAAGTCGCGGGTACTGAAGCTTTCTTT.

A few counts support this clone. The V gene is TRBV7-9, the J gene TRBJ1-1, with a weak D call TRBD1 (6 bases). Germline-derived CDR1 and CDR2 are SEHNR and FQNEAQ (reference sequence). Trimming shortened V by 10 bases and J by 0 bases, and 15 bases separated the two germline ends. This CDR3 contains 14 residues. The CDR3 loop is CATRPQGMNTEAFF. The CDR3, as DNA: TGTGCCACCAGACCACAGGGAATGAACACTGAAGCTTTCTTT.

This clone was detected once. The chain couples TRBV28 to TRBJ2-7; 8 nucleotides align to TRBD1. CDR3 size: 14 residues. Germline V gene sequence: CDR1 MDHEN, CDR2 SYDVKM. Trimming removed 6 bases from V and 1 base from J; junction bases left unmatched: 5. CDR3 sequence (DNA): TGTGCCAGCAGGCGGACAGGGAATTCCTACGAGCAGTACTTC. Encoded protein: CASRRTGNSYEQYF.

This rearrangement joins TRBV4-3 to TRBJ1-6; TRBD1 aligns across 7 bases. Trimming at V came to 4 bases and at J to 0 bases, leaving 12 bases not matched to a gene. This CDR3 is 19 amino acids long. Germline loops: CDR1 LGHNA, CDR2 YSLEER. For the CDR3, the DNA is TGCGCCAGCAGCCGAGAGGGACAGAGAGATAGCTCCTATAATTCACCCCTCCACTTT. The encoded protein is CASSREGQRDSSYNSPLHF.

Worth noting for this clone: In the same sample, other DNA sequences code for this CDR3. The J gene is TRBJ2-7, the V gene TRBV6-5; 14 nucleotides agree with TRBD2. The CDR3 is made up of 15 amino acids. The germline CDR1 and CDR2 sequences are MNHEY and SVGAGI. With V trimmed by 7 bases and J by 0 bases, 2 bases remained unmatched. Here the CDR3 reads CASKGLAGGSYEQYF. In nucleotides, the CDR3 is TGTGCCAGCAAAGGACTAGCGGGGGGCTCCTACGAGCAGTACTTC.

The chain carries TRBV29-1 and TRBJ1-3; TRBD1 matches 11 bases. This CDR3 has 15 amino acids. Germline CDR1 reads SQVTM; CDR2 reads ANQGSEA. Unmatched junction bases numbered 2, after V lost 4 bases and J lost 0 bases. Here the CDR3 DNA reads TGCAGCGTTGTGGGGACAGGGGGCTCTGGAAACACCATATATTTT. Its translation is CSVVGTGGSGNTIYF.

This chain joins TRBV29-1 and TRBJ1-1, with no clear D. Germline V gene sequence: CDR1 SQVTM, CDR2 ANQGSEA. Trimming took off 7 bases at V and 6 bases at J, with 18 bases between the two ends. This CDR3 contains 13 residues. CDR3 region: CSAPAPTGPEAFF. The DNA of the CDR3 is TGCAGCGCCCCGGCGCCGACGGGTCCTGAAGCTTTCTTT.

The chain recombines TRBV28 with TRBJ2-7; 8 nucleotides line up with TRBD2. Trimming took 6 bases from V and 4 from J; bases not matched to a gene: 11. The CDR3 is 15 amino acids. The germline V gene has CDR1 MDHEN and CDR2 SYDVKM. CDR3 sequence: CASSPPSAGVYEQYF. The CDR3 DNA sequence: TGTGCCAGCAGCCCCCCCTCAGCGGGGGTGTACGAGCAGTACTTC.